This section outlines one TCR beta chain sequence together with its context. Its antigen is as yet unknown. The data derive from a study of CD8 T cells in Susac syndrome. Age- and sex-matched healthy donors served as the control group. TEMRA cells were enriched by FACS, while CD8+ and CD4+ T cells were obtained through a negative isolation that was performed magnetically. Per germline, CDR1 SGDLS and CDR2 YYNGEE. This CDR3 is 16 amino acids long. V shed 0 bases, J shed 6 bases, and the junction held 8 bases outside the gene matches. Whole-study results and caveats: Individuals included in the TCR sequencing and HLA analysis were acknowledged by the study to be relatively few in number.

Roughly 0.45 to 1 ug RNA was reverse transcribed with random hexamers. An immunoSEQ multiplex PCR generated amplified TCR beta CDR3 products spanning 54 Vbeta and 13 Jbeta. In TCRdb, the immunoSEQ multiplex PCR reads were re-called with MiXCR into one record per CDR3 protein. Of 180,000 or so distinct CDR3 sequences in the sample, about 95% were seen once. The chain combines TRBV9 with TRBJ2-1; 8 bases are shared with TRBD2. Sequenced sample: CD4+ T cells from PBMCs. This receptor was taken from a human donor in good health. CDR3 coding DNA: TGTGCCAGCAGCGTAGCTGGACTAGCTTACCCCAATGAGCAGTTCTTC. It specifies CASSVAGLAYPNEQFF.